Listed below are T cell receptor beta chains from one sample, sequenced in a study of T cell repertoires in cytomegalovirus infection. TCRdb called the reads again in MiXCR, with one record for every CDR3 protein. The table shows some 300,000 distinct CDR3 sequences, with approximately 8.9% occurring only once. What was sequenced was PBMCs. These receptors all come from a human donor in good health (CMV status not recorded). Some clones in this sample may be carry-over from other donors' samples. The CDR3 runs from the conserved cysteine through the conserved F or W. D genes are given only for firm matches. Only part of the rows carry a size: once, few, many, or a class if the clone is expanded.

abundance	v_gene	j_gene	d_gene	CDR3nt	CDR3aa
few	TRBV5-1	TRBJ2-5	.	TGCGCCAGCTGCAGGGGGAGGGGAGAGACCCAGTACTTC	CASCRGRGETQYF
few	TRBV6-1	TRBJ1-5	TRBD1	TGTGCCAGCAGCACTCCACTGGGACAGCTTAGCAATCAGCCCCAGCATTTT	CASSTPLGQLSNQPQHF
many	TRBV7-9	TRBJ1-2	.	TGTGCCAGCGGATCCAACTATGGCTACACCTTC	CASGSNYGYTF
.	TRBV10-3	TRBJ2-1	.	TGTGCCAGCTCCGGGACCGTATACAATGAGCAGTTCTTC	CASSGTVYNEQFF
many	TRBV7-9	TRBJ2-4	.	TGTGCCACCAGGGACGAGAACATTCAGTACTTC	CATRDENIQYF
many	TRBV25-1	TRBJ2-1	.	TGTGCCAGCAGTGACGGTGGGGTGGAGTTCTTC	CASSDGGVEFF
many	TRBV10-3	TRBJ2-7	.	TGTGCCATCAGCGACCCTTCTCTGTCCTACGAGCAGTACTTC	CAISDPSLSYEQYF
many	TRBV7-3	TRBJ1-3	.	TGTGCCAGCAGCCTTCAGGGAGGTGGAAACACCATATATTTT	CASSLQGGGNTIYF
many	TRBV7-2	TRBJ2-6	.	TGTGCCAGCAGCCTCTCATATGGCTTCTCTGGGGCCAACGTCCTGACTTTC	CASSLSYGFSGANVLTF
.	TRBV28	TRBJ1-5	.	TGTGCCAGCAGTAAGGGGAGGCAGCCCCAGCATTTT	CASSKGRQPQHF
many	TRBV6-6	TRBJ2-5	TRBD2	TGTGCCAGCAGTTACGCCCCGGGACTAGCGGGGGGTCCGCAAGAGACCCAGTACTTC	CASSYAPGLAGGPQETQYF
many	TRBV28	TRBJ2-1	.	TGTGCCAGCAGCCTACTACTCCGGGACACACCCTACAATGAGCAGTTCTTC	CASSLLLRDTPYNEQFF
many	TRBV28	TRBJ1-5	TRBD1	TGTGCCAGCAGTTCCGGGACAGGTCCGGGCAATCAGCCCCAGCATTTT	CASSSGTGPGNQPQHF
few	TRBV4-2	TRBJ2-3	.	TGTGCCAGCAGCCAATCCCCGGGAGATACGCAGTATTTT	CASSQSPGDTQYF
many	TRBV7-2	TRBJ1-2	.	TGTGCCAGCAGCTTAGTTTCCGGACAGGGCTACACCTTC	CASSLVSGQGYTF
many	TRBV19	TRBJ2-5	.	TGTGCCAGTAGTATTAACGGGGTAGCGGAGACCCAGTACTTC	CASSINGVAETQYF
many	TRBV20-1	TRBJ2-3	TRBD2	TGCAGCCCGAGCGGGGGGGCCGGAGATACGCAGTATTTT	CSPSGGAGDTQYF
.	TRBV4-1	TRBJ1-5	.	TGCGCCAGCAGCCAAGATCTTTGGGTGAACAATCAGCCCCAGCATTTT	CASSQDLWVNNQPQHF
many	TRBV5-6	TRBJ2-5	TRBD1	TGTGCCAGCAGCTTGTCCGGGACAGGGAAAGAGACCCAGTACTTC	CASSLSGTGKETQYF
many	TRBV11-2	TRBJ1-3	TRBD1	TGTGCCAGCAGCCCAGGACAGGGCAGATCTGGAAACACCATATATTTT	CASSPGQGRSGNTIYF
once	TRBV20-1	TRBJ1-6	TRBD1	TGCAGTGCCCCCAGGGGGCAGGATTCACCCCTCCACTTT	CSAPRGQDSPLHF
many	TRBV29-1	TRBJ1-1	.	TGCAGCGGAAGAACGGGGAACACTGAAGCTTTCTTT	CSGRTGNTEAFF
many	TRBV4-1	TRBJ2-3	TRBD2	TGCGCCAGCAGCCAAGCCTCGACTAGCGGGGTTGGGGACACGCAGTATTTT	CASSQASTSGVGDTQYF
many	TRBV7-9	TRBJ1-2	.	TGTGCCGGTAGGGCAGCCTCTACCTATGGCTACACCTTC	CAGRAASTYGYTF
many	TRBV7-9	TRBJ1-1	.	TGTGCCAGCAGCTTAGGAGCAGGAAACACTGAAGCTTTCTTT	CASSLGAGNTEAFF
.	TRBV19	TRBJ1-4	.	TGTGCCAGTAGAGATCGACTTAATGAAAAACTGTTTTTT	CASRDRLNEKLFF
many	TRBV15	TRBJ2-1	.	TGTGCCACCAGCTCTCTTCGACGCAATGAGCAGTTCTTC	CATSSLRRNEQFF
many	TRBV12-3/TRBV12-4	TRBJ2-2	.	TGTGCCAGCAGTTTGTGGGACGCTGGGGAGCTGTTTTTT	CASSLWDAGELFF
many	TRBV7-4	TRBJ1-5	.	TGTGCCAGCAGCTTAGCCAGGGATCGGCCAGGCAATCAGCCCCAGCATTTT	CASSLARDRPGNQPQHF
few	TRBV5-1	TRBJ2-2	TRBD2	TGCGCCAGCAGCTTTAGCGGGGGGGCCATCACCGGGGAGCTGTTTTTT	CASSFSGGAITGELFF
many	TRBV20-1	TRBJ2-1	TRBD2	TGCAGTGCTAGAAGGGCTAGCGGGTTTCGGGATGAGCAGTTCTTC	CSARRASGFRDEQFF
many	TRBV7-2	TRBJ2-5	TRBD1	TGTGCCAGCACCCCCGGACAGGGGTCCGAGACCCAGTACTTC	CASTPGQGSETQYF
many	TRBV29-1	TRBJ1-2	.	TGCAGCGTCCGCAGTGGGGACTATGGCTACACCTTC	CSVRSGDYGYTF
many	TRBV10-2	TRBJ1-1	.	TGCGCCAGCAGTGGCCAGGGGAGGAGCACTGAAGCTTTCTTT	CASSGQGRSTEAFF
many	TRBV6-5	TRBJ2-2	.	TGTGCCAGCAGTTACCCTAACACCGGGGAGCTGTTTTTT	CASSYPNTGELFF
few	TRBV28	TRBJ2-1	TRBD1	TGTGCCAGCAGTTTCGTAGACAGGGGCCATGAGCAGTTCTTC	CASSFVDRGHEQFF
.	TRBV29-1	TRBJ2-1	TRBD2	TGCAGCGTTGAACTAGCGGGGGGGCTCAATGAGCAGTTCTTC	CSVELAGGLNEQFF
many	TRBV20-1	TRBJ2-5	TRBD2	TGCAGTGCTAGCCCTGCGGCGGGGGGGCCGGAGACCCAGTACTTC	CSASPAAGGPETQYF
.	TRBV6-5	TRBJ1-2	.	TGTGCCAGCAGTTCTTTACCTTTGACAGTCTATGGCTACACCTTC	CASSSLPLTVYGYTF
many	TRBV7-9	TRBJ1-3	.	TGTGCCAGCAGCCGGAGCTCTGGAAACACCATATATTTT	CASSRSSGNTIYF
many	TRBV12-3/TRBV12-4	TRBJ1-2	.	TGTGCCAGCAGTACATTGCAGGGAAGTCCCTATGGCTACACCTTC	CASSTLQGSPYGYTF